The clone carrying this T cell receptor beta chain was found many times. As yet, its antigen is unknown. Profiling that covered TCR beta VDJ and CDR3 relied on genomic DNA as its template. A single record per CDR3 protein comes from TCRdb applying MiXCR to the reads. The sample shows hundreds of thousands of distinct CDR3 sequences, approximately 32% of them seen only once. These data come from a study of CD8+CD57+ T cells in acquired aplastic anemia. The wider study: Sorted CD4+ and CD8+ cells yielded DNA averaging around 3 ug.

Study-wide points: Found in both controls and patients were approximately 29 CD8+ CDR3 sequences.

Previously, flow cytometry had revealed CD8+CD57+ cell expansion in the patients chosen for sequencing. Each of the patients presented with severe acquired aplastic anemia. Trimming removed 4 bases from V and 5 bases from J, with 14 bases in between. This CDR3 contains 13 residues. Per the germline V gene, CDR1 is SQVTM and CDR2 is ANQGSEA. Specimen: sorted CD4+, CD8+, or CD8+CD57+ T cells (not recorded which) from PBMCs. The origin of this receptor is a human donor with aplastic anemia. The chain joins TRBV29-1 to TRBJ2-5; D is unclear. The CDR3 here is CSVAGSRKETQYF. DNA for the CDR3: TGCAGCGTTGCGGGCTCCAGGAAGGAGACCCAGTACTTC.